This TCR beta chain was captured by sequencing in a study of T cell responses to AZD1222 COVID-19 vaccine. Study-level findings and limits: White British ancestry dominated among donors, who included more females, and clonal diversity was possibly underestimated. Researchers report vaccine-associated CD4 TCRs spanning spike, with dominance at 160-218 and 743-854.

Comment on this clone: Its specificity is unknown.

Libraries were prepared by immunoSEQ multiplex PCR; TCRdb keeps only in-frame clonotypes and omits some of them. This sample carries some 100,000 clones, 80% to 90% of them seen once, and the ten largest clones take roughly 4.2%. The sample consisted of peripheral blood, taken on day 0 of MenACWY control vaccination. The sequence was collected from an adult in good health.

CDR3 region: CASMGPPNYGYTF. In DNA, the CDR3 is TGTGCCAGCATGGGACCTCCCAACTATGGCTACACCTTC. The chain recombines TRBV6-6 with TRBJ1-2, with D possibly matching TRBD1 (5 bases). Per germline, CDR1 MNHNY and CDR2 SVGAGI (reference sequence). The V gene lost 7 bases and the J gene lost 2 bases, with 11 bases spanning the gap. CDR3 length: 13 amino acids.